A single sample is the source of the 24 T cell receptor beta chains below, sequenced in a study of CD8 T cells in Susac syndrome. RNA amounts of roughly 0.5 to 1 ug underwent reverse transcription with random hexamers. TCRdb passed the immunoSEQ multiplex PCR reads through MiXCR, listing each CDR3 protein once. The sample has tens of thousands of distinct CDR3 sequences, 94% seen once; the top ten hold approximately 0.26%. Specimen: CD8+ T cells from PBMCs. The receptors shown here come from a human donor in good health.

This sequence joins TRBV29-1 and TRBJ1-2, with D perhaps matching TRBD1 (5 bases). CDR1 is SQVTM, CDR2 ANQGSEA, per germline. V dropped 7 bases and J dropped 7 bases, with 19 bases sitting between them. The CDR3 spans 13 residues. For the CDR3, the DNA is TGCAGCGCCTCGGACGGGGGTTGGGGTGGCTACACCTTC. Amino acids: CSASDGGWGGYTF.

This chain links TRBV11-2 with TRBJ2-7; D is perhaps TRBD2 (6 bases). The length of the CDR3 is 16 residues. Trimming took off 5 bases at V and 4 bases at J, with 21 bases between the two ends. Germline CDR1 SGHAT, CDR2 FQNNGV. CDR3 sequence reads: CASSIVFRDSLYEQYV. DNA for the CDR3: TGTGCCAGCAGCATTGTATTCCGGGACTCCTTATACGAGCAGTACGTC.

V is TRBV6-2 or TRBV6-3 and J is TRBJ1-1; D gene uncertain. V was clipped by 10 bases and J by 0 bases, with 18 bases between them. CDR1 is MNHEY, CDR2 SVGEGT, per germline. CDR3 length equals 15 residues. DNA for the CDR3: TGTGCCACCGCCGACGAGACACTGATGAACACTGAAGCTTTCTTT. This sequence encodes CATADETLMNTEAFF.

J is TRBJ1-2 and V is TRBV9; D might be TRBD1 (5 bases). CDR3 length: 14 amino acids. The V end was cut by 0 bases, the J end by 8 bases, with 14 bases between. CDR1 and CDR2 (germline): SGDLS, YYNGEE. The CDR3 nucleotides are TGTGCCAGCAGCGTAGAGCTGGGACCGGGCGGCTACACCTTC. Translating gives CASSVELGPGGYTF. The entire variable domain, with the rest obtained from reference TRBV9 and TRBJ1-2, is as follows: DSGVTQTPKHLITATGQRVTLRCSPRSGDLSVYWYQQSLDQGLQFLIQYYNGEERAKGNILERFSAQQFPDLHSELNLSSLELGDSALYFCASSVELGPGGYTFGSGTRLTVV.

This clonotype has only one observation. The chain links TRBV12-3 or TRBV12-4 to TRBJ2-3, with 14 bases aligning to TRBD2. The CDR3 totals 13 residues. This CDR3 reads CASGLAGADTQYF. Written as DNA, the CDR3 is TGTGCATCGGGACTAGCGGGAGCGGATACGCAGTATTTT.

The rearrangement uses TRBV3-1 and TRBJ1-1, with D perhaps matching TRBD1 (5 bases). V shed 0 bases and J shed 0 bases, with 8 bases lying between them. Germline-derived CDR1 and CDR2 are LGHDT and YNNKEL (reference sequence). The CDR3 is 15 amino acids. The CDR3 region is CASSQERGMNTEAFF. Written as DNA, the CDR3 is TGTGCCAGCAGCCAAGAGAGGGGAATGAACACTGAAGCTTTCTTT.

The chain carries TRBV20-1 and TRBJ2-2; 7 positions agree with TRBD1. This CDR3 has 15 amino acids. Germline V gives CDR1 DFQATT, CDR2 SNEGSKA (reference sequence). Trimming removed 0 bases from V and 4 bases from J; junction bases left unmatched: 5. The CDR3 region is CSARDPGGSTGELFF. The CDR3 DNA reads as TGCAGTGCTAGAGACCCAGGGGGAAGCACCGGGGAGCTGTTTTTT.

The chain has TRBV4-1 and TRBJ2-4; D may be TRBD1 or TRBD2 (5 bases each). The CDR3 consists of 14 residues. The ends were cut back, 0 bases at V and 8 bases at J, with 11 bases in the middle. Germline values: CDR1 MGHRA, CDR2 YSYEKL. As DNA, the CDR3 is TGCGCCAGCAGCCAAGATGAGGGGCTTGACATTCAGTACTTC. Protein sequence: CASSQDEGLDIQYF.

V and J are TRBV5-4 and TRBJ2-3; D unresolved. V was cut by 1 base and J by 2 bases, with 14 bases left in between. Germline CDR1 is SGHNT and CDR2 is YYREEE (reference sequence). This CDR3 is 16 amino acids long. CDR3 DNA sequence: TGTGCCAGCAGCTTGCTAGGGTACCTTAACACAGATACGCAGTATTTT. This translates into CASSLLGYLNTDTQYF.

The CDR3 nucleotides read TGTGCCACCGGGGGGGCAGGGGGAGATACGCAGTATTTT. Translated, it gives CATGGAGGDTQYF. The rearrangement links TRBV27 to TRBJ2-3; D possibly corresponds to TRBD2 (8 bases). The CDR3 is 13 amino acids. Germline CDR1 MNHEY, CDR2 SMNVEV (reference sequence). Trimming left V 10 bases short and J 5 bases short, with 16 bases between.

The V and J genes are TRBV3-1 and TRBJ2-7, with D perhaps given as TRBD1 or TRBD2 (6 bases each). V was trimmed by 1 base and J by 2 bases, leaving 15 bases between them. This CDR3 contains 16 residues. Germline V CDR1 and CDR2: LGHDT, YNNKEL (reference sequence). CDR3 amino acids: CASSQGWGASPYEQYV. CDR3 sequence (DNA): TGTGCCAGCAGCCAAGGATGGGGGGCCTCCCCCTACGAGCAGTACGTC.

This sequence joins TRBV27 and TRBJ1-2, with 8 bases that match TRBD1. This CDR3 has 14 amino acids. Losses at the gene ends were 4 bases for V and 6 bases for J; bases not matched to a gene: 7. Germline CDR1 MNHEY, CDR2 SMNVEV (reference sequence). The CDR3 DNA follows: TGTGCCAGCAGTTCACAGGGGGGGAGCCATGGCTACACCTTC. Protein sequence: CASSSQGGSHGYTF.

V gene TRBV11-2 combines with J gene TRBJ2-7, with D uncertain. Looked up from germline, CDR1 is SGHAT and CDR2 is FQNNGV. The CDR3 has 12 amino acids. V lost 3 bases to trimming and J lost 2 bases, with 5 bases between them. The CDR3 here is CASSFAPYEQYV. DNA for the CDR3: TGTGCCAGCAGCTTTGCTCCCTACGAGCAGTACGTC.

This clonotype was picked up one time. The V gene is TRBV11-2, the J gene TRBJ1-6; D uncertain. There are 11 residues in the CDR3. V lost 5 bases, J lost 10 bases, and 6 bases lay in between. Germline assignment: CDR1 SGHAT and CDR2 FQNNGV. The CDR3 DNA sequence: TGTGCCAGCAGCCAACAGTCACCCCTCCACTTT. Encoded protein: CASSQQSPLHF.

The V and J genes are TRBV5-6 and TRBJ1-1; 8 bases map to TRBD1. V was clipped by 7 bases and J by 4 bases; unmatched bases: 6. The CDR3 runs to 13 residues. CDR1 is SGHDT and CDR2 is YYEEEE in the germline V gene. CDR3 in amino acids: CASFQGAPTEAFF. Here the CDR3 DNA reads TGTGCCAGCTTTCAGGGGGCCCCCACTGAAGCTTTCTTT.

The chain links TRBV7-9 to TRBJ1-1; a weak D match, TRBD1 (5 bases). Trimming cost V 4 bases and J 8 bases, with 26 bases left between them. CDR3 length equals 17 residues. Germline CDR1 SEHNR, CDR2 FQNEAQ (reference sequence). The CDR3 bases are TGTGCCAGCAGCTCGTCCCCGTGGGGTGGTGGAGGGGAGGAAGCTTTCTTT. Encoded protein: CASSSSPWGGGGEEAFF.

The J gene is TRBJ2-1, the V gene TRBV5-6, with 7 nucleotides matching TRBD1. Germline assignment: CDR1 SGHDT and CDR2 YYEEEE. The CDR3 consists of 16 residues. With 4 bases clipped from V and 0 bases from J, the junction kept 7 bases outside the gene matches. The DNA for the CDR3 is TGTGCCAGCAGCCTACCACAGGGGACCTCCTACAATGAGCAGTTCTTC. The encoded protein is CASSLPQGTSYNEQFF.

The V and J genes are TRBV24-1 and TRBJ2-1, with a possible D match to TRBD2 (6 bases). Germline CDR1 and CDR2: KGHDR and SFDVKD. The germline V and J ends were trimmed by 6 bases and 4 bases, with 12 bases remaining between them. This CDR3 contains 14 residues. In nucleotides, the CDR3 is TGTGCCACCAGTCTAAGTAGCGGATACAATGAGCAGTTCTTC. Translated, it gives CATSLSSGYNEQFF.

The CDR3 DNA reads as TGTGCCAGCACCGGATTCGACAGGGGAACTGAAGCTTTCTTT. This sequence encodes CASTGFDRGTEAFF. The genes are TRBV27 and TRBJ1-1; 8 bases are a match to TRBD1. The ends lost 7 bases at V and 5 bases at J; junction bases unmatched: 9. CDR1 and CDR2 (germline): MNHEY, SMNVEV (reference sequence). The CDR3 covers 14 residues.

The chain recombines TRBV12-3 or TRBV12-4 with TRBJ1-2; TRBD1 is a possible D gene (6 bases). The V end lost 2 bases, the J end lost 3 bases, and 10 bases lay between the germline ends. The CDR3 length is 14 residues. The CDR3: CASSLFRGDYGYTF. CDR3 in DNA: TGTGCCAGCAGTTTATTCAGGGGAGACTATGGCTACACCTTC.

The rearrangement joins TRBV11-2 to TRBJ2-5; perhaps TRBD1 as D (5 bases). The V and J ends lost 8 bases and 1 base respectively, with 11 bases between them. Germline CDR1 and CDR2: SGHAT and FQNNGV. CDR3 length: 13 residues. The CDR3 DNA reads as TGTGCCAGCGGACAACAGTTCCAAGAGACCCAGTACTTC. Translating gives CASGQQFQETQYF.

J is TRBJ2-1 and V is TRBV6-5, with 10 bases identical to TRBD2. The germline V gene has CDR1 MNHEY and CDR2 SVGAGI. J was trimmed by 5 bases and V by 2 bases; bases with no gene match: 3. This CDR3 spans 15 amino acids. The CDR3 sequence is CASSYTSGANNEQFF. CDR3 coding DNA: TGTGCCAGCAGTTACACTAGCGGGGCCAACAATGAGCAGTTCTTC.

This CDR3 is CASSYSLGPTSYEQYF. In nucleotides, the CDR3 is TGTGCCAGCAGTTACTCGTTGGGGCCGACCTCCTACGAGCAGTACTTC. The gene calls are TRBV6-5 and TRBJ2-7, with TRBD1 as a possible D gene (5 bases). Trimming pared 0 bases from V and 0 bases from J, leaving 12 bases between. The CDR3 extends over 16 amino acids. Germline CDR1 and CDR2: MNHEY and SVGAGI.

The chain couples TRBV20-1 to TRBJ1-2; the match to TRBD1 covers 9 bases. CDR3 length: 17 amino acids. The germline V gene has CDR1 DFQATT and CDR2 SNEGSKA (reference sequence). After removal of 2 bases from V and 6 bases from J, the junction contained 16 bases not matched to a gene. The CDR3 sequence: CSARNITGTGYIHGYTF. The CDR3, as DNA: TGCAGTGCTAGAAATATTACCGGGACAGGGTATATCCATGGCTACACCTTC.